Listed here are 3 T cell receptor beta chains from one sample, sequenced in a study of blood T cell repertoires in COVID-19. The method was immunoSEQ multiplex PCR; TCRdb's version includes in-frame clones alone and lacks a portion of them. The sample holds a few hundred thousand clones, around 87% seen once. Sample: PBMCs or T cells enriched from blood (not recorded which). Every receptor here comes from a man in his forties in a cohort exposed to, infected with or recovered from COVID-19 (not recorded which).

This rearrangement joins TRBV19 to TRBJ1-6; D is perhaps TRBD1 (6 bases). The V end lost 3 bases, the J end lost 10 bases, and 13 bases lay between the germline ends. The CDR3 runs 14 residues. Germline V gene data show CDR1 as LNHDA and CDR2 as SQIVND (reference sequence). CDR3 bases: TGTGCCAGTAGTATGCAAAACAGGGAATCACCCCTCCACTTT. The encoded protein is CASSMQNRESPLHF.

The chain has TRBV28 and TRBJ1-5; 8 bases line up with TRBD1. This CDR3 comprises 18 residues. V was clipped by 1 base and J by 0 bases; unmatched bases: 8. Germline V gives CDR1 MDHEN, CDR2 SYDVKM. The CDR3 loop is CASSLFSYTGGSNQPQHF. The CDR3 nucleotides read TGTGCCAGCAGTTTATTCTCTTATACAGGGGGTAGCAATCAGCCCCAGCATTTT. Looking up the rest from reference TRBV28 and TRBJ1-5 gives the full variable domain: DVKVTQSSRYLVKRTGEKVFLECVQDMDHENMFWYRQDPGLGLRLIYFSYDVKMKEKGDIPEGYSVSREKKERFSLILESASTNQTSMYLCASSLFSYTGGSNQPQHFGDGTRLSIL.

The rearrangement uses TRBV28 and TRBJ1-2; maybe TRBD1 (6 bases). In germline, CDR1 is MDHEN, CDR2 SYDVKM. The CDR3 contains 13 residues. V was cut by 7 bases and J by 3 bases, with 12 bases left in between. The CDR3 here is CASTPRQDYGYTF. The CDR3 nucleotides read TGTGCCAGCACCCCCCGACAGGACTATGGCTACACCTTC.